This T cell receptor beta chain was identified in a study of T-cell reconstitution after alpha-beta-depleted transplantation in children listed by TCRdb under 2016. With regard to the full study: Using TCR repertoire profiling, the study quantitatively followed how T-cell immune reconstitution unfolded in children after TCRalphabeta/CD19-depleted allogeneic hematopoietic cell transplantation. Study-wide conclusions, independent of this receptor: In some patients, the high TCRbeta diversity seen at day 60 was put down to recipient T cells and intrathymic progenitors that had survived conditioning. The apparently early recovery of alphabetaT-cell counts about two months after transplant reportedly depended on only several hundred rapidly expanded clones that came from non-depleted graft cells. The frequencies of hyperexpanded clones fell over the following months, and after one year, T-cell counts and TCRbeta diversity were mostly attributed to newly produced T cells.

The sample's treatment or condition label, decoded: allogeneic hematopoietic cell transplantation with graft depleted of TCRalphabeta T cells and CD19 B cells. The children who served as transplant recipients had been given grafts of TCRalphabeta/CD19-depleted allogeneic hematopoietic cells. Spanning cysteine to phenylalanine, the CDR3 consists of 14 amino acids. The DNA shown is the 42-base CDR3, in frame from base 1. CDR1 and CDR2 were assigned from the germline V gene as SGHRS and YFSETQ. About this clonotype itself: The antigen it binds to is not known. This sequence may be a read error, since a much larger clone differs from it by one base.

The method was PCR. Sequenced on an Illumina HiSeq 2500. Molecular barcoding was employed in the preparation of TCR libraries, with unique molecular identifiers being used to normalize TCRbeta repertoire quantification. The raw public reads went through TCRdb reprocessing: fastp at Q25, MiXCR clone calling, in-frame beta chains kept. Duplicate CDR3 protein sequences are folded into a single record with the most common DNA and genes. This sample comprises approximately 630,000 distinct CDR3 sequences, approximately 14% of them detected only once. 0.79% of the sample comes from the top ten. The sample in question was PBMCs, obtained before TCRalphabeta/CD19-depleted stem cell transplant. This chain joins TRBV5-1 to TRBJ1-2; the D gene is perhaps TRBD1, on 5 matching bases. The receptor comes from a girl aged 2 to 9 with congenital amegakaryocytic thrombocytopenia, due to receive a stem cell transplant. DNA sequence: TGCGCCAGCAGCTTGTCCACGGGGGGTCAGGGCTACCCCTTC. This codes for CASSLSTGGQGYPF.